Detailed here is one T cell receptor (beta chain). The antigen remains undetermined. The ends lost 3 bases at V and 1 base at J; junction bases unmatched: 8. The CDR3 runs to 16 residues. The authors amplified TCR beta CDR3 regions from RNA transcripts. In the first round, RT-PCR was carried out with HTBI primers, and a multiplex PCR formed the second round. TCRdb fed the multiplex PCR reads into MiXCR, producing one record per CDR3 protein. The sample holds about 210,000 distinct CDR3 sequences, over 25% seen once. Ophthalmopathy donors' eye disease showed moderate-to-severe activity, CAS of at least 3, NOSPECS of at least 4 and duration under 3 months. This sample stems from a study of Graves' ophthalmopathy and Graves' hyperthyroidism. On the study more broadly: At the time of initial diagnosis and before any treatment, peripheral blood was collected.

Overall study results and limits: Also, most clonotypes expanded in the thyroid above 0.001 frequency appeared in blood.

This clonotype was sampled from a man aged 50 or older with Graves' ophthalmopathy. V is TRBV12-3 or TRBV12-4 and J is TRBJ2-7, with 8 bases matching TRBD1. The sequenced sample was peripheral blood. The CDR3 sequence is CASSFTTGGRSYEQYF. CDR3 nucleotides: TGTGCCAGCAGTTTCACTACAGGGGGTCGATCCTACGAGCAGTACTTC.